Sequencing of this T cell receptor beta chain was carried out in a study of beta chain features in type 1 diabetes. Study-wide findings and caveats: A greater similarity of naive, central memory and Treg TCRB repertoires was seen among patients than among healthy donors. Insertion counts at VDJ junctions were lower in type 1 diabetes patients, who also showed more deletions there.

V lost 5 bases and J lost 2; bases outside the gene matches: 6. The CDR3 has 14 residues. CDR1 and CDR2 from the germline V gene are SGHTA and FQGNSA. This clone was counted between two and nine times. Its antigen is unknown. The investigators reverse transcribed all of the isolated RNA, so they sequenced expressed TCRB transcripts. Assay: immunoSEQ multiplex PCR; the TCRdb copy retains only in-frame clones and omits some. This table holds approximately 170,000 clones, less than 9.5% found once. What was sequenced was central memory CD4+ T cells from blood. The chain recombines TRBV7-2 with TRBJ2-7, with 7 bases aligning to TRBD1. This receptor was taken from a woman younger than 35 in good health. CDR3 sequence: CASSRDSMAYEQYF. Here the CDR3 DNA reads TGTGCCAGCAGCCGGGACAGTATGGCCTACGAGCAGTACTTC.